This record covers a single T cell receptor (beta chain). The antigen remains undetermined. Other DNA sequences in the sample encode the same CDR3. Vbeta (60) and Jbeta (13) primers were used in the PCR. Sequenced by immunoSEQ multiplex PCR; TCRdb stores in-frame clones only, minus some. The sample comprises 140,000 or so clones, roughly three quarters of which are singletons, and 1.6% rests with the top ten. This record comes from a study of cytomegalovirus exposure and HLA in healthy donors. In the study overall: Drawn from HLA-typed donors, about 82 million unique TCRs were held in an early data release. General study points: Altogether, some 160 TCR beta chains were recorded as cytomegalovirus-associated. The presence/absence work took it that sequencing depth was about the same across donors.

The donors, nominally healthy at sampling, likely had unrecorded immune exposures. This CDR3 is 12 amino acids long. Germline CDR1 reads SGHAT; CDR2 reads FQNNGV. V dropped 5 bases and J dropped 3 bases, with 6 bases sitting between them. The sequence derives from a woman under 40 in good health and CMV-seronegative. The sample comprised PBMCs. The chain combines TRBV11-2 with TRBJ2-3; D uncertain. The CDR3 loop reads CASSPGTDTQYF. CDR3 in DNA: TGTGCCAGCAGCCCCGGTACAGATACGCAGTATTTT.